Listed here are 18 T cell receptor beta chains from one sample, sequenced in a study of blood T cell repertoires in COVID-19. Sequencing was performed with immunoSEQ multiplex PCR; in TCRdb, only in-frame clones are kept and a portion is missing. The data contain about 140,000 clones, around 76% of them singletons. Material for sequencing was peripheral blood. Receptors were obtained from a man aged 80 or over with acute or convalescent COVID-19.

The chain carries TRBV11-2 and TRBJ2-1, with unresolved D. This CDR3 contains 14 residues. Germline CDR1 SGHAT, CDR2 FQNNGV. V dropped 0 bases and J dropped 6 bases, with 9 bases sitting between them. CDR3 sequence: CASSLDPLINEQFF. The CDR3 DNA follows: TGTGCCAGCAGCTTAGATCCCCTAATCAATGAGCAGTTCTTC. The full variable domain, in which reference TRBV11-2 and TRBJ2-1 provide the parts outside the CDR3, is EAGVAQSPRYKIIEKRQSVAFWCNPISGHATLYWYQQILGQGPKLLIQFQNNGVVDDSQLPKDRFSAERLKGVDSTLKIQPAKLEDSAVYLCASSLDPLINEQFFGPGTRLTVL.

The V call is TRBV10-3, the J call TRBJ1-5; D not resolved. V gave up 2 bases and J gave up 1 base, with 9 bases separating them. Germline values: CDR1 ENHRY, CDR2 SYGVKD. This CDR3 has 15 amino acids. The DNA for the CDR3 is TGTGCCATCAGTGAGGCGGTAGGAAGCAATCAGCCCCAGCATTTT. Translated: CAISEAVGSNQPQHF.

The chain has TRBV30 and TRBJ1-3, with D possibly TRBD1 on 5 matching bases. Trimming removed 3 bases from V and 4 bases from J, with 10 bases in between. Germline V CDR1 and CDR2: GTSNPN, SVGIG (reference sequence). There are 13 residues in the CDR3. CDR3 in DNA: TGTGCCTGGAGGACAGCTCCAGGAAACACCATATATTTT. Translated, it gives CAWRTAPGNTIYF.

DNA for the CDR3: TGTGCCAGCAGCCTCCAGGTTTCACCCGGGGAGCTGTTTTTT. Translating gives CASSLQVSPGELFF. The chain employs TRBV7-6 and TRBJ2-2; the D is unclear. CDR3 size: 14 residues. V lost 5 bases and J lost 6, with 13 bases in between. Germline assignment: CDR1 SGHVS and CDR2 FNYEAQ. Combining the CDR3 with reference TRBV7-6 and TRBJ2-2 gives the whole variable domain GAGVSQSPRYKVTKRGQDVALRCDPISGHVSLYWYRQALGQGPEFLTYFNYEAQQDKSGLPNDRFSAERPEGSISTLTIQRTEQRDSAMYRCASSLQVSPGELFFGEGSRLTVL.

V usage is TRBV3-1 (or the pseudogene TRBV3-2) and J usage is TRBJ2-1, with TRBD2 matching 10 bases. Looked up from germline, CDR1 is LGHDT and CDR2 is YNNKEL (reference sequence). The trim removed 4 bases at V and 6 bases at J, leaving 12 bases unmatched. This CDR3 contains 17 residues. The CDR3 sequence is CASSPPGGLAGGNEQFF. CDR3 nucleotides: TGTGCCAGCAGCCCCCCCGGTGGCTTAGCGGGGGGCAATGAGCAGTTCTTC.

This chain uses TRBV19 with TRBJ1-4; D perhaps matches TRBD1 (6 bases). V was pared by 1 base and J by 5 bases, with 17 bases between. This CDR3 has 17 amino acids. Germline V gene data show CDR1 as LNHDA and CDR2 as SQIVND (reference sequence). The CDR3 reads CASSIGLLGQLNEKLFF. The CDR3, as DNA: TGTGCCAGTAGTATAGGTCTATTAGGACAGCTGAATGAAAAACTGTTTTTT.

This clone was seen a handful of times. The rearrangement joins TRBV5-4 to TRBJ2-1; D is possibly TRBD2 (7 bases). There are 14 residues in the CDR3. V lost 4 bases and J 7 bases, leaving 15 bases between the germline ends. CDR1 SGHNT and CDR2 YYREEE come from the germline V gene (reference sequence). CDR3 sequence reads: CASSPGGRRNEQFF. The CDR3 DNA follows: TGTGCCAGCAGCCCGGGGGGCCGAAGGAATGAGCAGTTCTTC.

This clone was picked up a small number of times. The chain combines TRBV2 with TRBJ1-3, with 7 bases fitting TRBD1. V was pared by 6 bases and J by 3 bases, with 5 bases of the junction left unmatched. The length of the CDR3 is 14 residues. The germline CDR1 and CDR2 sequences are SNHLY and FYNNEI. Here the CDR3 reads CASRGTAFGNTIYF. Written as DNA, the CDR3 is TGTGCCAGCAGAGGGACAGCTTTTGGAAACACCATATATTTT.

This sequence joins TRBV7-2 and TRBJ2-5; 9 bases are a match to TRBD1. The J segment lost 5 bases and the V segment lost 1 base, leaving 5 bases of the junction unmatched. Germline V gene sequence: CDR1 SGHTA, CDR2 FQGNSA. There are 15 residues in the CDR3. CDR3 DNA: TGTGCCAGCAGCTTAGACAGGGGGCGAGAGGAGACCCAGTACTTC. This translates into CASSLDRGREETQYF.

This rearrangement joins TRBV3-1 (or the pseudogene TRBV3-2) to TRBJ2-7; 7 bases are shared with TRBD1. CDR1 is LGHDT and CDR2 is YNNKEL in the germline V gene (reference sequence). With V trimmed by 5 bases and J by 4 bases, 2 bases remained unmatched. The CDR3 consists of 12 residues. The CDR3 DNA follows: TGTGCCAGCAGCAACAGGGGATACGAGCAGTACTTC. Protein product: CASSNRGYEQYF.

In its sample, this clone was seen a few times. This chain joins TRBV7-9 and TRBJ2-7; no clear D gene. The ends were cut back, 2 bases at V and 1 base at J, with 6 bases in the middle. From germline, CDR1 is SEHNR and CDR2 FQNEAQ (reference sequence). The CDR3 contains 13 residues. This CDR3 is CASSLKESYEQYF. Here the CDR3 DNA reads TGTGCCAGCAGCTTAAAGGAGTCCTACGAGCAGTACTTC.

The chain recombines TRBV29-1 with TRBJ1-1; 7 nucleotides line up with TRBD1. The V and J ends lost 0 bases and 11 bases, in that order; junction bases with no gene match: 12. CDR3 size: 14 residues. Germline loops: CDR1 SQVTM, CDR2 ANQGSEA. CDR3 coding DNA: TGCAGCGTTGAAGATCGAGGGGGACAGTGGTCGGCTTTCTTT. Its protein product is CSVEDRGGQWSAFF.

J is TRBJ2-3 and V is TRBV19; TRBD2 might be the D (6 bases). CDR3 length equals 15 residues. V was clipped by 0 bases and J by 5 bases, with 12 bases between them. Germline CDR1 and CDR2: LNHDA and SQIVND (reference sequence). CDR3 in amino acids: CASSIDRGAGDTQYF. The CDR3, as DNA: TGTGCCAGTAGTATAGATCGCGGGGCCGGAGATACGCAGTATTTT.

V is TRBV7-3 and J is TRBJ2-1; TRBD2 matches at 7 bases. CDR1 and CDR2 from the germline V gene are SGHTA and FQGTGA. Losses at the gene ends were 5 bases for V and 6 bases for J; bases not matched to a gene: 10. CDR3 length: 15 residues. As DNA, the CDR3 is TGTGCCAGCAGCCCGTGGACTAGTAGTCTCAATGAGCAGTTCTTC. This gives the protein CASSPWTSSLNEQFF.

This clone is medium-sized within its sample. The chain has TRBV5-6 and TRBJ1-2; perhaps TRBD1 as D (5 bases). The germline V and J ends were trimmed by 4 bases and 0 bases, with 10 bases remaining between them. The CDR3 totals 14 residues. Germline lookup yields CDR1 SGHDT and CDR2 YYEEEE. CDR3 loop: CASSPPTANYGYTF. In DNA form, the CDR3 reads TGTGCCAGCAGCCCCCCGACAGCTAACTATGGCTACACCTTC.

The chain couples TRBV3-1 (or the pseudogene TRBV3-2) to TRBJ1-1, with 7 bases that match TRBD1. The CDR3 consists of 18 residues. V shed 3 bases and J 3 bases; nucleotides not matched to a gene: 16. CDR1 is LGHDT and CDR2 is YNNKEL in the germline V gene (reference sequence). The CDR3 loop reads CASSQDIGGFRRYTEAFF. CDR3 sequence (DNA): TGTGCCAGCAGCCAGGACATAGGGGGCTTTAGGCGATACACTGAAGCTTTCTTT.

The chain is built from TRBV7-8 and TRBJ1-3; perhaps TRBD1 as D (5 bases). The V gene lost 1 base and the J gene lost 0 bases, with 13 bases spanning the gap. In germline, CDR1 is SGHVS, CDR2 FQNEAQ. The CDR3 spans 17 residues. CDR3 in DNA: TGTGCCAGCAGCTTAGTAGGACGGACACTCTCTGGAAACACCATATATTTT. Amino acid sequence: CASSLVGRTLSGNTIYF.

This clone occurred a few times. V and J are TRBV19 and TRBJ1-1; D remains unclear. The CDR3 spans 13 residues. CDR1 and CDR2 from the germline V gene are LNHDA and SQIVND (reference sequence). Trimming removed 3 bases at V and 5 bases at J, with 10 bases between. Here the CDR3 DNA reads TGTGCCAGTAGTATCGGTCAATCAACTGAAGCTTTCTTT. Its protein product is CASSIGQSTEAFF.